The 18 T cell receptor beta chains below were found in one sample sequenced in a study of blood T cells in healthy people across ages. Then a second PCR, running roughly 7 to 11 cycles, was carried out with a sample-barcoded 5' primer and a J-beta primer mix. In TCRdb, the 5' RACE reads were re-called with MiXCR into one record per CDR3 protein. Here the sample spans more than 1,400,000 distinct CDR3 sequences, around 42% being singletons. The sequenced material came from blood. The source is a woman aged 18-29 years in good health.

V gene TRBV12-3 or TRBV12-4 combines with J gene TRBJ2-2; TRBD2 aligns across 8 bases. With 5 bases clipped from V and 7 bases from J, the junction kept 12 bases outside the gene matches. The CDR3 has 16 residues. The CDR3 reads CASSVHIGGAFGELFF. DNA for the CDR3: TGTGCCAGCAGTGTCCATATCGGGGGGGCTTTCGGGGAGCTGTTTTTT.

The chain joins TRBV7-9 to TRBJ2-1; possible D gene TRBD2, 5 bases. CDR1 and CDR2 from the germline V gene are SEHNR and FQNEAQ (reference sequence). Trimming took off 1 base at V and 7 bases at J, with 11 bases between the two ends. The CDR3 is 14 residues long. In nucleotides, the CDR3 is TGTGCCAGCAGCTTAGAGGGAGTACCAAATGAGCAGTTCTTC. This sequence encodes CASSLEGVPNEQFF.

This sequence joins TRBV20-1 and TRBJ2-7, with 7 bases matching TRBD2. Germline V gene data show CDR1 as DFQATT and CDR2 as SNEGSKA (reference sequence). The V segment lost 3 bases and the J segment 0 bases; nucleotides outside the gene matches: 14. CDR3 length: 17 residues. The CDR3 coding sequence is TGCAGTGCTAGGAGCGAACTAGCGTCCTCGTTCTCCTACGAGCAGTACTTC. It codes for CSARSELASSFSYEQYF.

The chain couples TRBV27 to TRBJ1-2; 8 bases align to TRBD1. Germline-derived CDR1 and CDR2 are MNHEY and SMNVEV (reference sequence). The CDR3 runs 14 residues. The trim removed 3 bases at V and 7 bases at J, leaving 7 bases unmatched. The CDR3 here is CASSFDRGRCGYTF. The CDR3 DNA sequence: TGTGCCAGCAGTTTTGACAGGGGAAGATGTGGCTACACCTTC.

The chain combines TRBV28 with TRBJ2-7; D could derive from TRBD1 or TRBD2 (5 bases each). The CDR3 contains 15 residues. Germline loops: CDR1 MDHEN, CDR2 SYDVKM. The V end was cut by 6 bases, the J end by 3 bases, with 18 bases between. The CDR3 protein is CASSNSRDGYYEQYF. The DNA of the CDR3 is TGTGCCAGCAGCAACTCAAGGGACGGCTACTACGAGCAGTACTTC.

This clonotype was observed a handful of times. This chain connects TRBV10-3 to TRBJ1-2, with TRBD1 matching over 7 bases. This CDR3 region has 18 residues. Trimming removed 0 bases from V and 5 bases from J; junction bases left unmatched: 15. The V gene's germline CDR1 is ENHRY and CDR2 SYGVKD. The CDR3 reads CAISESATGLLDPYGYTF. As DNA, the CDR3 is TGTGCCATCAGTGAGTCCGCGACAGGGCTACTTGATCCATATGGCTACACCTTC.

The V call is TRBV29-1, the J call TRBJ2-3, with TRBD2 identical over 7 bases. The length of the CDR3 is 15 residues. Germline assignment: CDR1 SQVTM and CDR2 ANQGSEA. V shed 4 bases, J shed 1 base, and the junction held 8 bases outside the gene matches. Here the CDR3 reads CSVGASGTGTDTQYF. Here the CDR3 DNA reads TGCAGCGTTGGTGCCAGCGGGACTGGCACAGATACGCAGTATTTT.

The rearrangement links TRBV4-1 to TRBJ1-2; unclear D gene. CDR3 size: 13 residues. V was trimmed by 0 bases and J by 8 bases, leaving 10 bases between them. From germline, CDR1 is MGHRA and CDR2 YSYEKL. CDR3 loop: CASSQDGSEGYTF. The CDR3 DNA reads TGCGCCAGCAGCCAAGATGGCTCCGAGGGCTACACCTTC.

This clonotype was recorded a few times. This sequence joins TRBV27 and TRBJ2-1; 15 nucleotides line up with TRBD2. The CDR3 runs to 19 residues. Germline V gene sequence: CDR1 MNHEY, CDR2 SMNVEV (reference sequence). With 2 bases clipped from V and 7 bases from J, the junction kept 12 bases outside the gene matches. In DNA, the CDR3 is TGTGCCAGCAGTTTAAGATTCTCCGGGACTAGCGGGAGGCCAAATGAGCAGTTCTTC. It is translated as CASSLRFSGTSGRPNEQFF.

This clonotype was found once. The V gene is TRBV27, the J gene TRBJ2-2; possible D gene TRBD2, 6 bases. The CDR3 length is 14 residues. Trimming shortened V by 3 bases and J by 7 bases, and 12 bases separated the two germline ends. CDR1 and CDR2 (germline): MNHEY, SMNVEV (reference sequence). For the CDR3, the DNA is TGTGCCAGCAGTTTGGGGGGACGAGGCGGGGAGCTGTTTTTT. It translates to CASSLGGRGGELFF.

The CDR3 sequence: CAISEGLAGNPTDTQYF. Here the CDR3 DNA reads TGTGCCATCAGTGAGGGACTAGCGGGAAATCCCACAGATACGCAGTATTTT. The chain employs TRBV10-3 and TRBJ2-3; TRBD2 matches 12 bases. The CDR3 covers 17 residues. Germline CDR1 reads ENHRY; CDR2 reads SYGVKD. The trim removed 2 bases at V and 2 bases at J, leaving 5 bases unmatched.

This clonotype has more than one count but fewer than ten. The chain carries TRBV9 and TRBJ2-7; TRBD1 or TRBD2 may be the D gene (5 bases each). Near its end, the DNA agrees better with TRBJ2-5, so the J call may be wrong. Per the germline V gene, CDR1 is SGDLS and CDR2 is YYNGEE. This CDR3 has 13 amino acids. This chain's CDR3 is CASSLGPTGTQYF. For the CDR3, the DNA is TGTGCCAGCAGCTTGGGACCAACGGGGACCCAGTACTTC.

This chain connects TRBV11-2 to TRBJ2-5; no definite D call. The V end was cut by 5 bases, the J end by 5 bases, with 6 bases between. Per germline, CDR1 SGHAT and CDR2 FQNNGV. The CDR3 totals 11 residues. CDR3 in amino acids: CASSPHETQYF. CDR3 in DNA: TGTGCCAGCAGCCCCCATGAGACCCAGTACTTC.

CDR3 nucleotides: TGTGCCAGCAGTAAAACTTCCACCGGGTACTACAATGAGCAGTTCTTC. Protein sequence: CASSKTSTGYYNEQFF. The chain employs TRBV27 and TRBJ2-1; no clear D. V gave up 5 bases and J gave up 3 bases, with 17 bases separating them. CDR1 is MNHEY, CDR2 SMNVEV, per germline (reference sequence). The CDR3 extends over 16 amino acids.

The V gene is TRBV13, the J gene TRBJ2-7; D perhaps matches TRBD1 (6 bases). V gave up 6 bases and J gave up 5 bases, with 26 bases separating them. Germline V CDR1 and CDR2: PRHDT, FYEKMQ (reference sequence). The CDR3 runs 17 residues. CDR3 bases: TGTGCCAGCAGACGGGCGGTAGCCAAGGACAGTCAGAACGAGCAGTACTTC. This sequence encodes CASRRAVAKDSQNEQYF.

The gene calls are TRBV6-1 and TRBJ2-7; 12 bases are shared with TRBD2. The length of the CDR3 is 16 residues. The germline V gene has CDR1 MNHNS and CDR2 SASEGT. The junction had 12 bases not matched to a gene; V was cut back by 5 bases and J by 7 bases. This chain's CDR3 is CASSWRTSGVPNEQYF. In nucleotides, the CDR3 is TGTGCCAGCAGTTGGAGGACTAGCGGGGTACCTAATGAGCAGTACTTC.

As DNA, the CDR3 is TGTGCCAGCAGCCTAGGCGCCCGCAGCAATGAGCAGTACTTC. It encodes CASSLGARSNEQYF. The chain combines TRBV12-3 or TRBV12-4 with TRBJ2-7; D unresolved. The CDR3 has 14 residues. Trimming removed 6 bases at V and 7 bases at J, with 19 bases between.

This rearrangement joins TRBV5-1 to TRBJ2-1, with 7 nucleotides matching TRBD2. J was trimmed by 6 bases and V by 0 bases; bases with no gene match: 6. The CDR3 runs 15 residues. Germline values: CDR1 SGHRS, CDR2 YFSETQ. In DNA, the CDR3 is TGCGCCAGCAGCTTGGGGGCTAGCGGCCTCAATGAGCAGTTCTTC. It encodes CASSLGASGLNEQFF.